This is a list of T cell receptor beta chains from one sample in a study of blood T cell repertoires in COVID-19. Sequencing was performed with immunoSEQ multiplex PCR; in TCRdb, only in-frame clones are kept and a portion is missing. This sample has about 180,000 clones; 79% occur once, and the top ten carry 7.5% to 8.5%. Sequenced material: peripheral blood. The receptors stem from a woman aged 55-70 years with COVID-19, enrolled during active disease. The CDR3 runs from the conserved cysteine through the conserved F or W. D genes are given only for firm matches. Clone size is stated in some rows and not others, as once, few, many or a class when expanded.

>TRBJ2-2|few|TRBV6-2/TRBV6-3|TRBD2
CASSYAGRRSGELFF
TGTGCCAGCAGTTACGCCGGGAGGAGGTCCGGGGAGCTGTTTTTT
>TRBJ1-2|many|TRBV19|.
CASSPPGLSYGYTF
TGTGCCAGTAGCCCCCCGGGACTTAGCTATGGCTACACCTTC
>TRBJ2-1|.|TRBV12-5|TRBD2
CASGLVLAIAGVPTGEQFF
TGTGCTAGTGGTTTGGTACTTGCGATAGCGGGGGTACCTACCGGTGAGCAGTTCTTC
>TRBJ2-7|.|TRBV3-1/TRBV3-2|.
CASSQGPLYEQYF
TGTGCCAGCAGCCAAGGGCCCCTCTACGAGCAGTACTTC
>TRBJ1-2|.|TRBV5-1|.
CASSLVGSPDGYTF
TGCGCCAGCAGCTTGGTTGGGAGCCCTGATGGCTACACCTTC
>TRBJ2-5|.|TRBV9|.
CASSPGTQETQYF
TGTGCCAGCAGCCCCGGGACTCAAGAGACCCAGTACTTC
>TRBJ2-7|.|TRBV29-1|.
CSVVSLSKYEQYF
TGCAGCGTTGTTAGTCTGTCCAAGTACGAGCAGTACTTC
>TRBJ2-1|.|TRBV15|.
CATSREQGLRDEQFF
TGTGCCACCAGCAGAGAACAGGGCCTTAGGGATGAGCAGTTCTTC
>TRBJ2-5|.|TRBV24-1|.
CATSDLQAGDMETQYF
TGTGCCACCAGTGATTTGCAGGCAGGGGATATGGAGACCCAGTACTTC
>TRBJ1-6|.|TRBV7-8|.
CASSTEAWNNSPLHF
TGTGCCAGCAGCACCGAGGCATGGAATAATTCACCCCTCCACTTT
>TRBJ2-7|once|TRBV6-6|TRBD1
CASSLTGTGPYEQYF
TGTGCCAGCAGTCTTACCGGGACAGGTCCCTACGAGCAGTACTTC
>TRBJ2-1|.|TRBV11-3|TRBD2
CASSLVGGVRLNEQFF
TGTGCCAGCAGCTTAGTTGGGGGGGTGAGGTTAAATGAGCAGTTCTTC
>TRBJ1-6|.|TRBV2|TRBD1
CASSEGVGQGDNNSPLHF
TGTGCCAGCAGTGAAGGTGTCGGACAGGGGGATAATAATTCACCCCTCCACTTT
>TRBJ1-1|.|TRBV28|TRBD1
CASSPPRQGITEAFF
TGTGCCAGCAGCCCTCCTCGACAGGGAATCACTGAAGCTTTCTTT
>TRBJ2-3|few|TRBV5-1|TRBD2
CASSGGFRTSGSRDTQYF
TGCGCCAGCAGCGGGGGGTTCCGGACTAGCGGGAGTAGGGATACGCAGTATTTT
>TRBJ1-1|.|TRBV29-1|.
CSVARDMNAEAFF
TGCAGCGTTGCCAGGGATATGAACGCTGAAGCTTTCTTT
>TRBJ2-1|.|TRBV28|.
CASSLPQRVIYNEQFF
TGTGCCAGCAGTTTACCTCAGCGGGTAATCTACAATGAGCAGTTCTTC
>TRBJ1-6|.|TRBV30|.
CAWSPPWSSYNSPLHF
TGTGCCTGGAGCCCCCCCTGGAGCTCCTATAATTCACCCCTCCACTTT
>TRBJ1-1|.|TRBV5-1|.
CASRLEGRRNTEAFF
TGCGCCAGCAGGTTGGAGGGGAGGCGAAACACTGAAGCTTTCTTT
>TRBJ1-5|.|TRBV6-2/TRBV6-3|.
CASSYVAYSNQPQHF
TGTGCCAGCAGTTACGTTGCCTATAGCAATCAGCCCCAGCATTTT
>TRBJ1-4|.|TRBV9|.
CASSVDGTNGEKLFF
TGTGCCAGCAGCGTAGATGGGACAAACGGTGAAAAACTGTTTTTT
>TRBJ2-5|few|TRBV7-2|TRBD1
CASSSGQGGQTQYF
TGTGCCAGCAGCTCAGGACAGGGTGGACAGACCCAGTACTTC